These 30 T cell receptor beta chains originate from one sample sequenced in a study of somatic mutations in cytotoxic T cells in rheumatoid arthritis. Data came from immunoSEQ multiplex PCR; TCRdb stores just in-frame clones and leaves some out. The sample includes around 20,000 clones, approximately 83% seen only once; the top ten take about 10%. What was sequenced was CD8+ T cells sorted from blood. These receptors came from a man aged 18 to 30 with rheumatoid arthritis.

This clone showed up just once. J is TRBJ2-3 and V is TRBV6-6; D call uncertain. The CDR3 runs to 12 residues. The V end was cut by 6 bases, the J end by 2 bases, with 6 bases between. Germline CDR1 and CDR2: MNHNY and SVGAGI (reference sequence). Written as DNA, the CDR3 is TGTGCCAGCAGGACTGCCACAGATACGCAGTATTTT. It is translated as CASRTATDTQYF.

The chain has TRBV2 and TRBJ2-1; 8 bases fit TRBD1. This CDR3 is 15 amino acids long. V trimming: 6 bases; J trimming: 4 bases; junction bases outside the gene matches: 8. Germline V gene data show CDR1 as SNHLY and CDR2 as FYNNEI. The CDR3, as DNA: TGTGCCAGCAGGGCTTCGGGACAGGAGTACAATGAGCAGTTCTTC. This sequence encodes CASRASGQEYNEQFF.

Here the CDR3 reads CASSTPRTGGVTQYF. Here the CDR3 DNA reads TGTGCCAGCAGTACACCCCGGACAGGGGGAGTGACCCAGTACTTC. The V call is TRBV6-5, the J call TRBJ2-5, with 10 bases fitting TRBD1. V lost 5 bases, J lost 7 bases, and 10 bases stayed unmatched. The CDR3 sequence is 15 residues long. Looked up from germline, CDR1 is MNHEY and CDR2 is SVGAGI.

The V call is TRBV28, the J call TRBJ2-7; unclear D gene. Per germline, CDR1 MDHEN and CDR2 SYDVKM. With 3 bases removed from V and 0 bases from J, the gap between germline ends came to 9 bases. CDR3 length equals 14 residues. The DNA of the CDR3 is TGTGCCAGCAGTTTGGCAGCGAGCTCCTACGAGCAGTACTTC. This gives the protein CASSLAASSYEQYF.

This chain connects TRBV4-1 to TRBJ2-1; 10 bases are a match to TRBD1. The length of the CDR3 is 16 residues. V shed 5 bases, J shed 5 bases, and the junction held 9 bases outside the gene matches. Looked up from germline, CDR1 is MGHRA and CDR2 is YSYEKL. The CDR3 is CASSSFPGQGHNEQFF. The CDR3, as DNA: TGCGCCAGCAGCTCCTTCCCGGGACAGGGGCACAATGAGCAGTTCTTC.

This sequence joins TRBV4-1 and TRBJ1-1; tentative D call: TRBD1 (5 bases). CDR3 length: 14 residues. Trimming shortened V by 4 bases and J by 0 bases, and 9 bases separated the two germline ends. Germline assignment: CDR1 MGHRA and CDR2 YSYEKL. The CDR3 DNA reads as TGCGCCAGCAGCCCAAGACAGCTGAACACTGAAGCTTTCTTT. It codes for CASSPRQLNTEAFF.

For the CDR3, the DNA is TGCGCCAGCAGCCAAGATCGGACTACCAGCTCCTACAATGAGCAGTTCTTC. It specifies CASSQDRTTSSYNEQFF. The chain is built from TRBV4-3 and TRBJ2-1; D is possibly TRBD2 (6 bases). The CDR3 spans 17 residues. Germline-derived CDR1 and CDR2 are LGHNA and YSLEER. Trimming cost V 0 bases and J 0 bases, with 12 bases left between them.

The chain has TRBV6-1 and TRBJ2-3, with TRBD2 matching over 9 bases. V was clipped by 1 base and J by 3 bases; unmatched bases: 2. Germline CDR1 reads MNHNS; CDR2 reads SASEGT. The CDR3 sequence is 15 residues long. CDR3 sequence: CASSEGGGATDTQYF. CDR3 bases: TGTGCCAGCAGTGAAGGCGGGGGGGCGACAGATACGCAGTATTTT.

The chain carries TRBV12-5 and TRBJ2-2, with D hard to call. The CDR3 consists of 15 residues. Germline CDR1 is LGHNT and CDR2 is FRNRAP. Between the trimmed V and J ends, which lost 7 bases and 0 bases, there was a span of 12 bases. The CDR3 DNA reads TGTGCTAGTGCCAAGGAAGGGACGAACACCGGGGAGCTGTTTTTT. Amino acid sequence: CASAKEGTNTGELFF.

The V call is TRBV28, the J call TRBJ1-1; D unresolved. The CDR3 spans 14 residues. Trimming took 10 bases from V and 1 from J, leaving 16 bases between them. CDR1 and CDR2 (germline): MDHEN, SYDVKM. In DNA, the CDR3 is TGTGCCACCCACTACGAAGCAGGGAACACTGAAGCTTTCTTT. Translation: CATHYEAGNTEAFF.

This clone appeared once. V usage is TRBV29-1 and J usage is TRBJ1-2; the D is unclear. The CDR3 runs 12 residues. V shed 0 bases and J shed 8 bases, with 10 bases lying between them. Germline CDR1 and CDR2: SQVTM and ANQGSEA. DNA of the CDR3: TGCAGCGTTGAAGAGGGGAGGCGGGGCTACACCTTC. Translated, it gives CSVEEGRRGYTF.

The chain uses TRBV5-6 and TRBJ2-5, with 9 bases aligning to TRBD1. The DNA end is more similar to TRBJ2-7, so the J call may be wrong. The CDR3 contains 13 residues. Germline V lookup: CDR1 SGHDT, CDR2 YYEEEE. The CDR3 sequence: CASSLGTGAEQYF. The CDR3 bases are TGTGCCAGCAGCTTGGGGACAGGGGCCGAGCAGTACTTC.

The V gene is TRBV19, the J gene TRBJ1-5; 7 positions agree with TRBD1. Germline V gene sequence: CDR1 LNHDA, CDR2 SQIVND (reference sequence). J was trimmed by 6 bases and V by 7 bases; bases with no gene match: 3. This CDR3 spans 12 amino acids. DNA of the CDR3: TGTGCCAGTAATTCAGGGGGTCAGCCCCAGCATTTT. Its protein is CASNSGGQPQHF.

The chain links TRBV5-8 to TRBJ1-3; D unclear. Looked up from germline, CDR1 is SGHTS and CDR2 is YDEGEE. Trimming cost V 0 bases and J 0 bases, with 10 bases left between them. This CDR3 contains 16 residues. CDR3 sequence (DNA): TGTGCCAGCAGCTTGGTGGAACTCTCCTCTGGAAACACCATATATTTT. This codes for CASSLVELSSGNTIYF. Full variable domain (rest looked up from reference TRBV5-8 and TRBJ1-3): EAGVTQSPTHLIKTRGQQATLRCSPISGHTSVYWYQQALGLGLQFLLWYDEGEERNRGNFPPRFSGRQFPNYSSELNVNALELEDSALYLCASSLVELSSGNTIYFGEGSWLTVV.

The chain joins TRBV2 to TRBJ2-7, with TRBD1 identical over 7 bases. This CDR3 contains 15 residues. Germline CDR1 SNHLY, CDR2 FYNNEI. J lost 6 bases, V lost 4 bases, and 12 bases had no gene match. The CDR3 reads CASSVSRQGVVEQYF. As DNA, the CDR3 is TGTGCCAGCAGTGTTTCTCGACAGGGAGTAGTCGAGCAGTACTTC.

V and J are TRBV7-9 and TRBJ2-3, with a possible D match to TRBD2 (5 bases). The ends were cut back, 2 bases at V and 6 bases at J, with 21 bases in the middle. Germline assignment: CDR1 SEHNR and CDR2 FQNEAQ (reference sequence). CDR3 size: 17 residues. The DNA of the CDR3 is TGTGCCAGCAGCTTATCGGACCCCCCCGGAGGTGATGATACGCAGTATTTT. Translated, it gives CASSLSDPPGGDDTQYF.

V and J are TRBV5-1 and TRBJ1-2; D is uncertain. V was shortened by 0 bases and J by 1 base, with 7 bases between the two germline ends. CDR1 is SGHRS and CDR2 is YFSETQ in the germline V gene. This CDR3 contains 14 residues. CDR3 in amino acids: CASSLGVSNYGYTF. Here the CDR3 DNA reads TGCGCCAGCAGCTTGGGGGTCAGTAACTATGGCTACACCTTC.

This clone has a handful of counts. The gene calls are TRBV7-9 and TRBJ1-2, with a tentative D call TRBD1 (6 bases). Trimming removed 4 bases from V and 12 bases from J, with 15 bases in between. Germline values: CDR1 SEHNR, CDR2 FQNEAQ (reference sequence). The CDR3 has 12 residues. CDR3 protein: CASSSLDRLNTF. For the CDR3, the DNA is TGTGCCAGCAGCTCCCTGGACAGATTGAACACCTTC.

The V and J genes are TRBV6-5 and TRBJ1-1, with 9 bases matching TRBD1. Per the germline V gene, CDR1 is MNHEY and CDR2 is SVGAGI. With V trimmed by 7 bases and J by 4 bases, 7 bases remained unmatched. This CDR3 spans 14 amino acids. CDR3 coding DNA: TGTGCCAGCAAACTACAGGGGGCTTTCACTGAAGCTTTCTTT. Its translation is CASKLQGAFTEAFF.

The chain joins TRBV27 to TRBJ1-1; the D is unclear. Trimming took 3 bases from V and 1 from J, leaving 9 bases between them. This CDR3 region has 14 residues. CDR1 and CDR2 (germline): MNHEY, SMNVEV (reference sequence). The CDR3, as DNA: TGTGCCAGCAGTTTTCCGGGGTCGAACACTGAAGCTTTCTTT. This translates into CASSFPGSNTEAFF.

This rearrangement joins TRBV28 to TRBJ2-1; tentatively, D is TRBD2 (5 bases). The CDR3 has 16 amino acids. The germline CDR1 and CDR2 sequences are MDHEN and SYDVKM. Trimming pared 3 bases from V and 0 bases from J, leaving 12 bases between. The CDR3 region is CASSFLLRDSYNEQFF. The CDR3 coding sequence is TGTGCCAGCAGTTTTCTCCTCCGGGACTCCTACAATGAGCAGTTCTTC.

V gene TRBV28 combines with J gene TRBJ1-1, with D possibly matching TRBD1 (6 bases). The V end lost 4 bases, the J end lost 1 base, and 16 bases lay between the germline ends. CDR3 length: 16 residues. The V gene's germline CDR1 is MDHEN and CDR2 SYDVKM. The CDR3 bases are TGTGCCAGCAGTTCGCCTCGGACAGACTCGAACACTGAAGCTTTCTTT. This gives the protein CASSSPRTDSNTEAFF.

This clone was recorded a few times. This chain connects TRBV19 to TRBJ1-5; D call uncertain. V lost 3 bases and J lost 10, with 13 bases in between. The germline V gene encodes CDR1 LNHDA and CDR2 SQIVND (reference sequence). There are 13 residues in the CDR3. The CDR3 protein is CASSIITERPQHF. CDR3 coding DNA: TGTGCCAGTAGTATCATTACTGAGAGACCCCAGCATTTT.

V and J are TRBV6-5 and TRBJ1-1; weak D call: TRBD1 (6 bases). The CDR3 loop spans 14 amino acids. The germline CDR1 and CDR2 sequences are MNHEY and SVGAGI. The V and J ends lost 0 bases and 4 bases respectively, with 9 bases between them. The CDR3 sequence: CASSYSGGATEAFF. The DNA of the CDR3 is TGTGCCAGCAGTTACTCAGGGGGGGCCACTGAAGCTTTCTTT.

The genes are TRBV10-3 and TRBJ2-3; TRBD2 agrees at 14 bases. The CDR3 is 17 amino acids. The ends lost 5 bases at V and 14 bases at J; junction bases unmatched: 18. Germline values: CDR1 ENHRY, CDR2 SYGVKD. The CDR3 loop is CAISPGTSGGARAKGYF. CDR3 sequence (DNA): TGTGCCATCAGTCCCGGGACTAGCGGGGGAGCCCGGGCCAAAGGGTATTTT.

This clone was recorded only once. This sequence joins TRBV19 and TRBJ1-1, with 7 bases matching TRBD1. The CDR3 is made up of 13 amino acids. Germline CDR1 reads LNHDA; CDR2 reads SQIVND (reference sequence). Losses at the gene ends were 2 bases for V and 6 bases for J; bases not matched to a gene: 3. The CDR3 reads CASSIMGQSEAFF. DNA for the CDR3: TGTGCCAGTAGTATAATGGGACAGTCTGAAGCTTTCTTT.

The chain couples TRBV6-1 to TRBJ1-1; D gene unclear. V lost 5 bases, J lost 2 bases, and 12 bases lay in between. There are 14 residues in the CDR3. Per germline, CDR1 MNHNS and CDR2 SASEGT. CDR3: CASSLTTGNTEAFF. DNA for the CDR3: TGTGCCAGCAGTTTAACCACTGGTAACACTGAAGCTTTCTTT.

The chain carries TRBV6-5 and TRBJ2-3; 7 positions match TRBD1. The junction had 11 bases not matched to a gene; V was cut back by 5 bases and J by 6 bases. Germline V gene sequence: CDR1 MNHEY, CDR2 SVGAGI. This CDR3 comprises 15 residues. CDR3 amino acids: CASSQTTGIGDTQYF. The CDR3 DNA sequence: TGTGCCAGCAGTCAGACGACAGGGATTGGGGATACGCAGTATTTT.

This chain links TRBV27 with TRBJ1-2; TRBD1 matches at 9 bases. The CDR3 is made up of 13 amino acids. With V trimmed by 4 bases and J by 7 bases, 4 bases remained unmatched. The germline gives CDR1 MNHEY, CDR2 SMNVEV (reference sequence). CDR3 bases: TGTGCCAGCAGTTCCCGGGACAGGGTTGGCTACACCTTC. Its protein product is CASSSRDRVGYTF.

The CDR3 loop is CASSRKDSVGEKLFF. CDR3 bases: TGTGCCAGCAGCCGGAAGGACAGCGTGGGCGAAAAACTGTTTTTT. This chain links TRBV6-5 with TRBJ1-4; D is possibly TRBD1 (6 bases). The CDR3 covers 15 residues. V lost 6 bases to trimming and J lost 8 bases, with 19 bases between them. CDR1 and CDR2 (germline): MNHEY, SVGAGI.